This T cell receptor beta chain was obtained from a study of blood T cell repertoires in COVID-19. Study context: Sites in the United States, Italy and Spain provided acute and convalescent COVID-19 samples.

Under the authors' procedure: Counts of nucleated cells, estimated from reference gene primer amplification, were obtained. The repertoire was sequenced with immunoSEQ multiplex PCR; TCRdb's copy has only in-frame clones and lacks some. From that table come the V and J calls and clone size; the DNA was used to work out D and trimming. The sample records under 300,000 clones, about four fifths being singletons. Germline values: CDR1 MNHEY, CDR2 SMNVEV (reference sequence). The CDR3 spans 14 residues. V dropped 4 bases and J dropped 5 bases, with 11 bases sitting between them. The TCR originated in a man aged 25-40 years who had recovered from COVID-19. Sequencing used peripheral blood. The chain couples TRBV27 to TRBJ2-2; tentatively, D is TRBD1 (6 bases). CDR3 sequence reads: CASSSQGQTGELFF. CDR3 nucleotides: TGTGCCAGCAGTTCCCAGGGGCAGACCGGGGAGCTGTTTTTT.